The 31 T cell receptor beta chains given below trace back to one sample, sequenced in a study of regulatory T cells in long-lasting Graves disease. Arm-PCR of CDR3 regions and iRepertoire HTBI primers were the basis on which TCR beta libraries were built. TCRdb reprocessed the multiplex PCR reads with MiXCR, giving one entry per CDR3 protein. The table lists around 400,000 distinct CDR3 sequences, about 14% of them singletons. Time point denoted: newly diagnosed GD, antithyroid drugs for less than 3 months. Making the TCR library involved RNA that had been extracted from PBMCs. Sequencing used peripheral blood mononuclear cells (PBMCs), obtained at new diagnosis, from a patient treated with antithyroid drugs. Receptors originate from a female donor with Graves disease.

This clonotype appeared many times. The gene calls are TRBV2 and TRBJ2-3, with 9 bases matching TRBD1. Losses at the gene ends were 6 bases for V and 1 base for J; bases not matched to a gene: 2. Germline V gives CDR1 SNHLY, CDR2 FYNNEI. The CDR3 consists of 14 residues. CDR3 region: CASRRTGGTDTQYF. CDR3 nucleotide sequence: TGTGCCAGCAGACGGACAGGGGGCACAGATACGCAGTATTTT.

This clonotype came up many times. The chain has TRBV12-3 or TRBV12-4 and TRBJ2-7, with TRBD1 identical over 10 bases. The CDR3 has 16 residues. After removal of 5 bases from V and 3 bases from J, the junction contained 10 bases not matched to a gene. The CDR3 region is CASSQQYGTGDYEQYF. CDR3 DNA: TGTGCCAGCAGTCAGCAATACGGGACAGGGGACTACGAGCAGTACTTC.

This clonotype was detected ten times or more. This sequence joins TRBV9 and TRBJ2-3; 7 positions match TRBD2. The CDR3 runs 14 residues. Germline V gene data show CDR1 as SGDLS and CDR2 as YYNGEE. The V segment lost 4 bases and the J segment 5 bases; nucleotides outside the gene matches: 7. As DNA, the CDR3 is TGTGCCAGCAGCTCCGGACTAGGTGGAGATACGCAGTATTTT. Translating it yields CASSSGLGGDTQYF.

This clonotype was detected only a few times. A much more abundant neighbour one base away suggests this may be a read error. This chain links TRBV7-2 with TRBJ2-3, with D tentatively TRBD2 (6 bases). Per the germline V gene, CDR1 is SGHTA and CDR2 is FQGNSA. The CDR3 runs to 14 residues. The CDR3 bases are TGTGCCAGCAGCTTGGATCGGAGGGGAGATACGCGGTATTTT. Protein product: CASSLDRRGDTRYF.

This clonotype was picked up many times. This chain connects TRBV12-3 or TRBV12-4 to TRBJ2-2, with a possible D match to TRBD2 (5 bases). V gave up 3 bases and J gave up 6 bases, with 14 bases separating them. This CDR3 has 15 residues. CDR3 sequence (DNA): TGTGCCAGCAGTTTGGGTCCAAAGAGGGCCGGGGAGCTGTTTTTT. Protein sequence: CASSLGPKRAGELFF.

This clonotype has ten or more counts. The chain has TRBV27 and TRBJ1-1; TRBD1 might be the D (5 bases). V lost 8 bases to trimming and J lost 5 bases, with 15 bases between them. This CDR3 has 13 residues. The V gene's germline CDR1 is MNHEY and CDR2 SMNVEV (reference sequence). The CDR3 protein is CASYRDLGTEAFF. The CDR3 DNA sequence: TGTGCCAGCTATCGGGACCTTGGGACTGAAGCTTTCTTT.

This clonotype was seen ten or more times. The V and J genes are TRBV27 and TRBJ1-1; 7 bases map to TRBD1. The V gene's germline CDR1 is MNHEY and CDR2 SMNVEV (reference sequence). This CDR3 comprises 15 residues. Trimming removed 7 bases from V and 1 base from J; junction bases left unmatched: 9. CDR3 region: CASTPARGGNTEAFF. The CDR3 nucleotides read TGTGCCAGCACCCCAGCCAGGGGGGGGAACACTGAAGCTTTCTTT.

Concerning this clonotype itself: This clone may be a read error of a much larger clone one base away. This rearrangement joins TRBV18 to TRBJ2-3; D is unclear. CDR1 and CDR2 (germline): KGHSH, LQKENI. CDR3 length: 12 amino acids. Between the trimmed V and J ends, which lost 3 bases and 6 bases, there was a span of 7 bases. The CDR3: CASSPAEDTQYF. The DNA for the CDR3 is TGTGCCAGCTCACCTGCAGAGGATACGCAGTATTTT. Variable domain in full (rest from reference TRBV18 and TRBJ2-3): NAGVMQNPRHLVRRRGQEARLRCSPMKGHSHVYWYRQLPEEGLKFMVYLQKENIIDESGMPKERFSAEFPKEGPSILRIQQVVRGDSAAYFCASSPAEDTQYFGPGTRLTVL.

The chain joins TRBV6-2 or TRBV6-3 to TRBJ2-1; 9 nucleotides line up with TRBD1. The CDR3 sequence is 15 residues long. Trimming removed 5 bases from V and 2 bases from J; junction bases left unmatched: 4. The V gene's germline CDR1 is MNHEY and CDR2 SVGEGT. CDR3 sequence (DNA): TGTGCCAGCAGTGAAGGGACAGGGACCTACAATGAGCAGTTCTTC. Translated, it gives CASSEGTGTYNEQFF.

This clonotype appeared many times. This chain links TRBV3-1 with TRBJ1-2; D perhaps matches TRBD1 (5 bases). The germline V and J ends were trimmed by 1 base and 4 bases, with 13 bases remaining between them. From germline, CDR1 is LGHDT and CDR2 YNNKEL (reference sequence). The CDR3 runs 15 residues. The CDR3: CASSQALVRGYGYTF. CDR3 DNA sequence: TGTGCCAGCAGCCAAGCCCTCGTAAGGGGCTATGGCTACACCTTC.

The gene calls are TRBV6-1 and TRBJ2-4; D not certain. CDR1 is MNHNS and CDR2 is SASEGT in the germline V gene. The CDR3 spans 12 residues. Trimming removed 2 bases from V and 4 bases from J, with 3 bases in between. This chain's CDR3 is CASSERKNIQYF. The CDR3 DNA reads TGTGCCAGCAGTGAAAGGAAAAACATTCAGTACTTC.

This rearrangement joins TRBV15 to TRBJ1-4; D remains unclear. The CDR3 consists of 14 residues. V was pared by 3 bases and J by 0 bases, with 5 bases between. Germline V gene lookup returns CDR1 LNHNV and CDR2 YYDKDF (reference sequence). The chain's CDR3 is CATSSPATNEKLFF. The CDR3 DNA is TGTGCCACCAGCAGTCCAGCAACTAATGAAAAACTGTTTTTT.

J is TRBJ2-5 and V is TRBV7-2; D possibly corresponds to TRBD2 (6 bases). CDR3 size: 15 residues. Germline loops: CDR1 SGHTA, CDR2 FQGNSA. Trimming left V 3 bases short and J 5 bases short, with 16 bases between. The chain's CDR3 is CASSLADGGWETQYF. Written as DNA, the CDR3 is TGTGCCAGCAGCTTGGCAGACGGGGGATGGGAGACCCAGTACTTC.

The table lists this clonotype with many counts. The J gene is TRBJ1-1, the V gene TRBV20-1, with D unresolved. This CDR3 comprises 13 residues. Between the trimmed V and J ends, which lost 8 bases and 4 bases, there was a span of 17 bases. From germline, CDR1 is DFQATT and CDR2 SNEGSKA (reference sequence). The CDR3 here is CSTMRRASTEAFF. CDR3 in DNA: TGCAGTACCATGAGGAGGGCTAGCACTGAAGCTTTCTTT.

This clonotype came up a few times. V usage is TRBV12-3 or TRBV12-4 and J usage is TRBJ1-1, with 11 positions matching TRBD1. J was trimmed by 4 bases and V by 5 bases; bases with no gene match: 9. CDR3 length: 16 residues. CDR3 in amino acids: CASSVPTGTGGTEAFF. DNA of the CDR3: TGTGCCAGCAGTGTACCAACCGGGACAGGGGGCACTGAAGCTTTCTTT.

This clonotype was observed many times. The chain carries TRBV4-1 and TRBJ2-3; TRBD2 matches at 9 bases. With V trimmed by 1 base and J by 0 bases, 5 bases remained unmatched. The CDR3 sequence is 17 residues long. The germline V gene encodes CDR1 MGHRA and CDR2 YSYEKL. The CDR3 reads CASSQVLAGPSTDTQYF. The CDR3 DNA is TGCGCCAGCAGCCAAGTGCTAGCGGGGCCCAGCACAGATACGCAGTATTTT.

The V gene is TRBV4-3, the J gene TRBJ2-4, with no clear D. Trimming took off 2 bases at V and 6 bases at J, with 17 bases between the two ends. CDR1 and CDR2 (germline): LGHNA, YSLEER. CDR3 length: 16 residues. The CDR3 spells CASSQQLHKGSNIQYF. The CDR3 DNA reads as TGCGCCAGCAGCCAACAATTGCACAAGGGCTCAAACATTCAGTACTTC.

This clonotype has at least ten counts. V gene TRBV13 combines with J gene TRBJ2-7; a weak D match, TRBD2 (6 bases). This CDR3 comprises 15 residues. Trimming shortened V by 6 bases and J by 7 bases, and 22 bases separated the two germline ends. Germline loops: CDR1 PRHDT, CDR2 FYEKMQ (reference sequence). The CDR3 reads CASRPILGGPGEQYF. The CDR3 DNA sequence: TGTGCCAGCAGACCGATTCTGGGAGGCCCAGGGGAGCAGTACTTC.

This clonotype was observed a few times. A much more abundant neighbour one base away suggests this may be a read error. This chain joins TRBV6-5 and TRBJ1-2; 7 bases line up with TRBD1. The CDR3 is 13 amino acids. In germline, CDR1 is MNHEY, CDR2 SVGAGI. This chain's CDR3 is CAGSYSTGNGYTF. CDR3 nucleotide sequence: TGTGCCGGCAGTTACTCGACAGGGAATGGCTACACCTTC.

This clonotype occurred many times. The chain is built from TRBV7-9 and TRBJ2-7; D uncertain. Germline-derived CDR1 and CDR2 are SEHNR and FQNEAQ (reference sequence). The CDR3 totals 13 residues. V was clipped by 3 bases and J by 2 bases, with 8 bases between them. The CDR3 here is CASSFTAPYEQYF. The CDR3 nucleotides read TGTGCCAGCAGCTTCACAGCCCCCTACGAGCAGTACTTC.

This clonotype came up many times. The CDR3 DNA follows: TGTGCCAGCAGTTTACCGACAGGGAATGAGCAGTTCTTC. This codes for CASSLPTGNEQFF. The V and J genes are TRBV28 and TRBJ2-1; 7 bases are shared with TRBD1. The germline V gene encodes CDR1 MDHEN and CDR2 SYDVKM. The CDR3 consists of 13 residues. Germline trimming cut 2 bases from V and 7 bases from J; bases unmatched to any gene: 2.

This clonotype was detected ten times or more. This chain connects TRBV7-3 to TRBJ2-1; 7 bases are shared with TRBD1. The CDR3 has 15 amino acids. CDR1 SGHTA and CDR2 FQGTGA come from the germline V gene. The V segment lost 6 bases and the J segment 1 base; nucleotides outside the gene matches: 6. CDR3 DNA: TGTGCCAGCAGTTGGACAGGCCGATCCTACAATGAGCAGTTCTTC. It translates to CASSWTGRSYNEQFF.

This CDR3 reads CASSSRTGQNTEAFF. The CDR3 DNA sequence: TGTGCCAGCAGTAGTCGTACGGGACAGAACACTGAAGCTTTCTTT. The V call is TRBV12-3 or TRBV12-4, the J call TRBJ1-1; possible D gene TRBD1, 6 bases. The germline V and J ends were trimmed by 5 bases and 1 base, with 14 bases remaining between them. This CDR3 has 15 residues.

This clonotype was observed at least ten times. The chain joins TRBV20-1 to TRBJ2-5; D is undetermined. This CDR3 region has 13 residues. The germline CDR1 and CDR2 sequences are DFQATT and SNEGSKA (reference sequence). Trimming pared 0 bases from V and 5 bases from J, leaving 10 bases between. CDR3 protein: CSARDPGRETQYF. The DNA for the CDR3 is TGCAGTGCTAGAGATCCGGGTAGGGAGACCCAGTACTTC.

The CDR3 is CASSLGAEATGELFF. In nucleotides, the CDR3 is TGTGCCAGCAGTTTAGGGGCGGAGGCCACCGGGGAGCTGTTTTTT. V and J are TRBV12-3 or TRBV12-4 and TRBJ2-2; TRBD2 might be the D (5 bases). Trimming took off 1 base at V and 4 bases at J, with 10 bases between the two ends. The CDR3 has 15 amino acids.

This clonotype showed up many times. This rearrangement joins TRBV28 to TRBJ2-1, with TRBD2 matching 10 bases. Per the germline V gene, CDR1 is MDHEN and CDR2 is SYDVKM. This CDR3 region has 21 residues. J lost 0 bases, V lost 3 bases, and 17 bases had no gene match. CDR3 DNA sequence: TGTGCCAGCAGTTTTATAGCCGGCGGTAGCGGGGGGACAAGCTCCTACAATGAGCAGTTCTTC. Translating gives CASSFIAGGSGGTSSYNEQFF.

The chain couples TRBV20-1 to TRBJ2-1, with D perhaps matching TRBD1 (8 bases). The CDR3 totals 15 residues. CDR1 DFQATT and CDR2 SNEGSKA come from the germline V gene (reference sequence). V dropped 6 bases and J dropped 0 bases, with 15 bases sitting between them. Here the CDR3 reads CSAGQGGGSYNEQFF. DNA for the CDR3: TGCAGTGCAGGACAGGGCGGGGGCTCCTACAATGAGCAGTTCTTC.

This clonotype was picked up many times. This sequence joins TRBV2 and TRBJ2-7; the match to TRBD1 covers 9 bases. V gave up 6 bases and J gave up 6 bases; unmatched junction bases: 0. The CDR3 sequence is 11 residues long. Germline-derived CDR1 and CDR2 are SNHLY and FYNNEI. Here the CDR3 DNA reads TGTGCCAGCAGGGACAGGGGCGAGCAGTACTTC. It specifies CASRDRGEQYF. Combining the CDR3 with reference TRBV2 and TRBJ2-7 gives the whole variable domain EPEVTQTPSHQVTQMGQEVILRCVPISNHLYFYWYRQILGQKVEFLVSFYNNEISEKSEIFDDQFSVERPDGSNFTLKIRSTKLEDSAMYFCASRDRGEQYFGPGTRLTVT.

This clonotype was observed many times. V and J are TRBV4-1 and TRBJ2-3; 10 nucleotides align to TRBD2. Germline lookup yields CDR1 MGHRA and CDR2 YSYEKL. The trim removed 0 bases at V and 1 base at J, leaving 4 bases unmatched. This CDR3 has 17 amino acids. DNA of the CDR3: TGCGCCAGCAGCCAAGATCCCCTAGCGGGGGGCACAGATACGCAGTATTTT. It codes for CASSQDPLAGGTDTQYF.

This clonotype has at least ten counts. V is TRBV11-3 and J is TRBJ2-1; D perhaps matches TRBD2 (6 bases). CDR3 size: 19 residues. Trimming took off 0 bases at V and 5 bases at J, with 23 bases between the two ends. CDR1 and CDR2 from the germline V gene are SGHNT and YENEEA. CDR3 in amino acids: CASSLEFRLGGRLHNEQFF. In nucleotides, the CDR3 is TGTGCCAGCAGCTTAGAATTTCGGCTTGGAGGGAGGCTACACAATGAGCAGTTCTTC.

There are many counts of this clonotype. This chain joins TRBV10-3 and TRBJ2-7, with D maybe TRBD1 (5 bases). The germline V gene encodes CDR1 ENHRY and CDR2 SYGVKD. This CDR3 is 14 amino acids long. Trimming left V 2 bases short and J 6 bases short, with 14 bases between. Here the CDR3 reads CAISEGKGLSEQYF. CDR3 DNA: TGTGCCATCAGTGAGGGAAAGGGGCTCTCCGAGCAGTACTTC.